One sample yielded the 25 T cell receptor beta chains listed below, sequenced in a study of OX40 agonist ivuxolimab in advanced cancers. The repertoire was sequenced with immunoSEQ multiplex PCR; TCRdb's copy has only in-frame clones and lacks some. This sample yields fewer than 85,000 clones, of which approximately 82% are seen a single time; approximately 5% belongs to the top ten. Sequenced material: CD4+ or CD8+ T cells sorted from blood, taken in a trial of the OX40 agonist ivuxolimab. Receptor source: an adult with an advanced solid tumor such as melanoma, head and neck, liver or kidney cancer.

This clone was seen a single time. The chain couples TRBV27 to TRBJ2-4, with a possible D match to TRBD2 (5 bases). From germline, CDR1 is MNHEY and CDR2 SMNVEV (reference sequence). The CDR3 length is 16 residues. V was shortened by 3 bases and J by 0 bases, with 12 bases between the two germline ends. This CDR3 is CASSFGRGLAKNIQYF. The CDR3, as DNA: TGTGCCAGCAGTTTTGGGCGCGGACTAGCCAAAAACATTCAGTACTTC.

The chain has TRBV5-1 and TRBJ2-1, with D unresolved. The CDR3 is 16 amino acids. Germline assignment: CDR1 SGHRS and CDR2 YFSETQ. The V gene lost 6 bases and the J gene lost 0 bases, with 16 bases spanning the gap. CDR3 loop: CASISQVGGSYNEQFF. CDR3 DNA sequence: TGCGCCAGCATTTCTCAGGTGGGCGGCTCCTACAATGAGCAGTTCTTC.

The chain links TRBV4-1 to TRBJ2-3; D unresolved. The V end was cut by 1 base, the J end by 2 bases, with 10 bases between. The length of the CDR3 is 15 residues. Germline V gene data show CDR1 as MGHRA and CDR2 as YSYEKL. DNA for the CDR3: TGCGCCAGCAGCCAAGTGTCCGGAGCCACAGATACGCAGTATTTT. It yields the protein CASSQVSGATDTQYF.

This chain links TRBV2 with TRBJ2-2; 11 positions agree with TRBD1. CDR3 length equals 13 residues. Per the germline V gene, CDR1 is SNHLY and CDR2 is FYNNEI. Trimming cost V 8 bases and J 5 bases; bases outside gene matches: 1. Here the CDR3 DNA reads TGTGCCAGCCGGGACAGGGGGACCGGGGAGCTGTTTTTT. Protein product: CASRDRGTGELFF. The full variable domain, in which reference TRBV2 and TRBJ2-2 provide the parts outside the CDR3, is EPEVTQTPSHQVTQMGQEVILRCVPISNHLYFYWYRQILGQKVEFLVSFYNNEISEKSEIFDDQFSVERPDGSNFTLKIRSTKLEDSAMYFCASRDRGTGELFFGEGSRLTVL.

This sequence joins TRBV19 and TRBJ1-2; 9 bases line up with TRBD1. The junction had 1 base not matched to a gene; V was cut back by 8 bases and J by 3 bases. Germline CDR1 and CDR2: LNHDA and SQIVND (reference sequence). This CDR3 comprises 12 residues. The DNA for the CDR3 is TGTGCCAGTCGGGACAGGGACTATGGCTACACCTTC. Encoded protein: CASRDRDYGYTF. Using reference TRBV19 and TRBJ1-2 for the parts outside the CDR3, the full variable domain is DGGITQSPKYLFRKEGQNVTLSCEQNLNHDAMYWYRQDPGQGLRLIYYSQIVNDFQKGDIAEGYSVSREKKESFPLTVTSAQKNPTAFYLCASRDRDYGYTFGSGTRLTVV.

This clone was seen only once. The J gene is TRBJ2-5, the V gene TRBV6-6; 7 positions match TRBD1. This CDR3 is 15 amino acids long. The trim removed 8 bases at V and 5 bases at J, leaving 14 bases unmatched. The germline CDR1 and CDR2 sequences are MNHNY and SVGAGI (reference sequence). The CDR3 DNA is TGTGCCAGCTCCGCTCTGGACAGGCCAGGGGAGACCCAGTACTTC. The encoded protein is CASSALDRPGETQYF.

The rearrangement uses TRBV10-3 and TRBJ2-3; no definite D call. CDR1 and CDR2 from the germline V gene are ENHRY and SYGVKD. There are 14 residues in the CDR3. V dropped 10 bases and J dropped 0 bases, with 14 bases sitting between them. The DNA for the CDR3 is TGTGCCAGTAGCATACCCACTAGCACAGATACGCAGTATTTT. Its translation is CASSIPTSTDTQYF.

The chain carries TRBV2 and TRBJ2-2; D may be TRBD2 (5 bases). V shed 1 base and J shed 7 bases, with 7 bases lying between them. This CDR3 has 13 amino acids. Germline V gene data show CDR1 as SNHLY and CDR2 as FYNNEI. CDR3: CASSEDGVGELFF. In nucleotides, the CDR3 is TGTGCCAGCAGTGAAGACGGGGTCGGGGAGCTGTTTTTT.

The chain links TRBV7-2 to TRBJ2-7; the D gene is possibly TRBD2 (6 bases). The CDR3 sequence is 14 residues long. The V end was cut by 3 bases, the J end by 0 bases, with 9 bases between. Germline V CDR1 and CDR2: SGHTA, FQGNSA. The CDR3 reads CASSFYGSSYEQYF. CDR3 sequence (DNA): TGTGCCAGCAGCTTTTACGGGAGCTCCTACGAGCAGTACTTC.

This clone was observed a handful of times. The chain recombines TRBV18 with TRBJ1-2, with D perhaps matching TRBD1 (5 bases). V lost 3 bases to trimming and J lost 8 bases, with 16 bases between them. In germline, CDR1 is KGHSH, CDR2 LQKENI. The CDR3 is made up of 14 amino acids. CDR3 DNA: TGTGCCAGCTCACCGGGCAGGGCGACGGTAGGCTACACCTTC. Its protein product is CASSPGRATVGYTF.

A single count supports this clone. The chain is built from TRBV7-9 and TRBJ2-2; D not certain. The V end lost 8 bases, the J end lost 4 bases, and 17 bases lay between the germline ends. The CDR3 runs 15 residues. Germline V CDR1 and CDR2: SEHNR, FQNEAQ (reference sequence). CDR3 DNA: TGTGCCAGCGACCCCCGAAATGCGCCCACCGGGGAGCTGTTTTTT. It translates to CASDPRNAPTGELFF.

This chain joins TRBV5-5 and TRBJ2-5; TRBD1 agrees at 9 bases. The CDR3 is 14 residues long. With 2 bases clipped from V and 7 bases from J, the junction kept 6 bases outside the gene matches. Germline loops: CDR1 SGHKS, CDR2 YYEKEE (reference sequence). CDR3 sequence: CASSFGTGRGTQYF. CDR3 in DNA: TGTGCCAGCAGCTTTGGGACAGGGAGGGGGACCCAGTACTTC. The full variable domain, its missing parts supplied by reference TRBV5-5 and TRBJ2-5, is DAGVTQSPTHLIKTRGQQVTLRCSPISGHKSVSWYQQVLGQGPQFIFQYYEKEERGRGNFPDRFSARQFPNYSSELNVNALLLGDSALYLCASSFGTGRGTQYFGPGTRLLVL.

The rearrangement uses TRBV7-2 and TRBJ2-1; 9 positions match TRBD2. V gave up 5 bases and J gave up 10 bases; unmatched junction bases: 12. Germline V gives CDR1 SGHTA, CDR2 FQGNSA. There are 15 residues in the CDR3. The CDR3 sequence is CASSTLAGYGGEQFF. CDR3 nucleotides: TGTGCCAGCAGCACTCTAGCGGGGTACGGCGGGGAGCAGTTCTTC.

CDR3 region: CASSPRQDGETQYF. CDR3 DNA sequence: TGTGCCAGCTCACCAAGACAGGACGGGGAGACCCAGTACTTC. The chain is built from TRBV18 and TRBJ2-5, with a weak D call TRBD1 (6 bases). This CDR3 is built from 14 residues. CDR1 and CDR2 from the germline V gene are KGHSH and LQKENI. V gave up 2 bases and J gave up 5 bases, with 12 bases separating them.

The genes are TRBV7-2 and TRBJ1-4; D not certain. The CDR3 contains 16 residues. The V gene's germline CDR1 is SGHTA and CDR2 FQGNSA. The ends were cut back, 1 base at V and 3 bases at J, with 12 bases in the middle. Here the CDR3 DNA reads TGTGCCAGCAGCTTAGTTCGCCTCGTGGCTAATGAAAAACTGTTTTTT. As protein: CASSLVRLVANEKLFF.

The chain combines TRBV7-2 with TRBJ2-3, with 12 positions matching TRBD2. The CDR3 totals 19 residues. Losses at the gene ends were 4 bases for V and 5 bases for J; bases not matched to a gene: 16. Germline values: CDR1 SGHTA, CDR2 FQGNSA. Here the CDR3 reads CASSSTGGLAGLRRDTQYF. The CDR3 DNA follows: TGTGCCAGCAGCTCAACCGGGGGACTAGCGGGCCTGAGGCGAGATACGCAGTATTTT.

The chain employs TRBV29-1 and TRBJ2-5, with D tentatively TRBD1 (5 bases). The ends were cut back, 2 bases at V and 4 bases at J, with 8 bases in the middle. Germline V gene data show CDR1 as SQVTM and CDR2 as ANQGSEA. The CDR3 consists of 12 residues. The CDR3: CSVEYRGETQYF. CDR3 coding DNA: TGCAGCGTTGAATATAGGGGAGAGACCCAGTACTTC.

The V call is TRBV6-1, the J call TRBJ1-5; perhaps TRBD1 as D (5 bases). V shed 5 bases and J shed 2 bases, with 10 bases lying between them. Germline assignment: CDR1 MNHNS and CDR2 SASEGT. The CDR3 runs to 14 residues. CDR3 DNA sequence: TGTGCCAGCAGTCACGGGACTCGCAATCAGCCCCAGCATTTT. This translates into CASSHGTRNQPQHF.

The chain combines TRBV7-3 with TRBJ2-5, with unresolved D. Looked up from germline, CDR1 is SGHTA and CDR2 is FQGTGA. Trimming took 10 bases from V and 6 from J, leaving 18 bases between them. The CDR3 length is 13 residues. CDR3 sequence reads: CATAEAASKTQYF. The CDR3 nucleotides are TGTGCCACCGCAGAGGCAGCAAGTAAGACCCAGTACTTC.

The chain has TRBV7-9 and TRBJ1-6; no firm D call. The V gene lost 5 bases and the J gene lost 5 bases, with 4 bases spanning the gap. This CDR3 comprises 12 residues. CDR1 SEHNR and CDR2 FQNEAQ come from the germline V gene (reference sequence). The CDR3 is CASSRDNSPLHF. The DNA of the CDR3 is TGTGCCAGCAGCCGGGATAATTCACCCCTCCACTTT. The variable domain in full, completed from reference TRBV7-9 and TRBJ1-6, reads DTGVSQNPRHKITKRGQNVTFRCDPISEHNRLYWYRQTLGQGPEFLTYFQNEAQLEKSRLLSDRFSAERPKGSFSTLEIQRTEQGDSAMYLCASSRDNSPLHFGNGTRLTVT.

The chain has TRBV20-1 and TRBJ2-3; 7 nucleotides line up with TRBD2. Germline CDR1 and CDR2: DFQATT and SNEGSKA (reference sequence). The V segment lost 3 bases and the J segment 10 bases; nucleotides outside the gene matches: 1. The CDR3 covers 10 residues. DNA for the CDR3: TGCAGTGCTAGTGCGGGGGCGCAGTATTTT. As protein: CSASAGAQYF.

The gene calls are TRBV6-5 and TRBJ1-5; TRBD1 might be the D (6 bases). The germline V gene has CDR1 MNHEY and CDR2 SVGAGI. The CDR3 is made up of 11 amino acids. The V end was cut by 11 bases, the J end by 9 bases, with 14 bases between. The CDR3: CAGGGAGPQHF. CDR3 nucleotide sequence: TGTGCCGGCGGGGGGGCCGGGCCCCAGCATTTT.

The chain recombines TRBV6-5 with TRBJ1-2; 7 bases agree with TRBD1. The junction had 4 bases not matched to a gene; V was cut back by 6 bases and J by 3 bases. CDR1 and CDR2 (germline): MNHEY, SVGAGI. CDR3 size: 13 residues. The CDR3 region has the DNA TGTGCCAGCAGCAAGGGACAGTACTATGGCTACACCTTC. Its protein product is CASSKGQYYGYTF.

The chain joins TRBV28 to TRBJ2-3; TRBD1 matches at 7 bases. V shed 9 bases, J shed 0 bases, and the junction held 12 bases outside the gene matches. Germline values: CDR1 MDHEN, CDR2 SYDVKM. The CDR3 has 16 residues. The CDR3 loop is CARQRNATGSTDTQYF. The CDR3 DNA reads TGTGCCAGACAAAGAAATGCGACAGGGAGCACAGATACGCAGTATTTT.

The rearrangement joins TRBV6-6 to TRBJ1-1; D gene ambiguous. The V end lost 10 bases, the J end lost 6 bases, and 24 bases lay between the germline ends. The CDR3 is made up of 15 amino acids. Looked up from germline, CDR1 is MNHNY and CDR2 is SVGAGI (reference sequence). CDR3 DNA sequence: TGTGCCACCGGCCCCGAGGGCAGTGTGGTGGCTGAAGCTTTCTTT. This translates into CATGPEGSVVAEAFF.